What follows are 19 T cell receptor beta chains derived from one specimen sequenced in a study of T cells after yellow fever vaccination. TCRdb passed the 5' RACE reads through MiXCR, listing each CDR3 protein once. The sample includes about 350,000 distinct CDR3 sequences, approximately 10% of them seen just once. The source was PBMCs, collected on the day of the first yellow fever vaccination. These receptors all stem from a man aged 18 to 29 who received the YFV17D yellow fever vaccine.

This chain uses TRBV4-3 with TRBJ2-6, with 8 bases aligning to TRBD2. This CDR3 contains 20 residues. The J segment lost 0 bases and the V segment lost 0 bases, leaving 10 bases of the junction unmatched. CDR1 and CDR2 from the germline V gene are LGHNA and YSLEER. In nucleotides, the CDR3 is TGCGCCAGCAGCCAAGAGCGGGGGGAACCTTCCCACTCTGGGGCCAACGTCCTGACTTTC. Translated, it gives CASSQERGEPSHSGANVLTF.

The V call is TRBV5-1, the J call TRBJ2-7, with TRBD1 identical over 7 bases. Germline values: CDR1 SGHRS, CDR2 YFSETQ. V trimming: 7 bases; J trimming: 1 base; junction bases outside the gene matches: 11. CDR3 length: 15 amino acids. The CDR3 protein is CASAPMTGISYEQYF. CDR3 in DNA: TGCGCCAGCGCCCCCATGACAGGGATATCCTACGAGCAGTACTTC.

This sequence joins TRBV15 and TRBJ2-7, with D possibly matching TRBD1 (6 bases). The length of the CDR3 is 18 residues. Trimming took 1 base from V and 3 from J, leaving 22 bases between them. CDR1 is LNHNV, CDR2 YYDKDF, per germline (reference sequence). This CDR3 reads CATSRVAGAPYLLYEQYF. CDR3 nucleotide sequence: TGTGCCACCAGCAGAGTAGCAGGGGCCCCATACCTCCTCTACGAGCAGTACTTC.

This clonotype was observed at least ten times. One end of the junction does not line up with germline, which may come from a read error. The rearrangement joins TRBV7-7 to TRBJ2-1; 12 bases align to TRBD2. Germline V gene sequence: CDR1 SSHAT, CDR2 FNYEAQ (reference sequence). This CDR3 is 15 amino acids long. CDR3 protein: CASSTGLAGNNEQFF. In DNA form, the CDR3 reads TGTGCTAGCAGCACCGGACTAGCGGGGAACAATGAGCAGTTCTTC.

This clonotype was counted only a few times. The chain recombines TRBV14 with TRBJ2-1; 7 nucleotides agree with TRBD2. Germline lookup yields CDR1 SGHDN and CDR2 FVKESK. The CDR3 contains 13 residues. The J segment lost 10 bases and the V segment lost 4 bases, leaving 7 bases of the junction unmatched. The CDR3 reads CASSLRLGGEQFF. The CDR3 coding sequence is TGTGCCAGCAGCCTACGGTTGGGAGGGGAGCAGTTCTTC. The complete variable domain, with remaining parts taken from reference TRBV14 and TRBJ2-1, reads EAGVTQFPSHSVIEKGQTVTLRCDPISGHDNLYWYRRVMGKEIKFLLHFVKESKQDESGMPNNRFLAERTGGTYSTLKVQPAELEDSGVYFCASSLRLGGEQFFGPGTRLTVL.

This clonotype was observed a few times. The CDR3 sequence: CASSLDGAGGGLDTQYF. The CDR3 DNA reads as TGTGCCAGCAGCTTAGACGGGGCGGGGGGAGGCTTAGATACGCAGTATTTT. The chain links TRBV11-2 to TRBJ2-3; 8 bases map to TRBD2. V lost 0 bases to trimming and J lost 5 bases; unmatched junction nucleotides: 10. The CDR3 length is 17 residues. CDR1 and CDR2 from the germline V gene are SGHAT and FQNNGV.

This clonotype has more than one count but fewer than ten. The chain combines TRBV7-2 with TRBJ1-3, with a possible D match to TRBD1 (6 bases). Germline V gene lookup returns CDR1 SGHTA and CDR2 FQGNSA. The CDR3 has 16 amino acids. V lost 4 bases to trimming and J lost 11 bases, with 24 bases between them. The CDR3 sequence is CASSWAQGTPPVAIYF. The CDR3 DNA sequence: TGTGCCAGCAGCTGGGCACAGGGTACCCCACCAGTGGCCATATATTTT.

This clonotype showed up just a few times. The V and J genes are TRBV20-1 and TRBJ2-7; TRBD1 matches 10 bases. The CDR3 extends over 13 amino acids. Germline V gene data show CDR1 as DFQATT and CDR2 as SNEGSKA (reference sequence). J was trimmed by 6 bases and V by 6 bases; bases with no gene match: 8. CDR3 sequence reads: CSARVRTGGEQYF. The CDR3 DNA is TGCAGTGCCCGAGTTCGGACAGGGGGCGAGCAGTACTTC.

This clonotype was recorded many times. The chain combines TRBV5-1 with TRBJ2-1, with D uncertain. V was pared by 0 bases and J by 0 bases, with 10 bases between. This CDR3 is 16 amino acids long. The V gene's germline CDR1 is SGHRS and CDR2 YFSETQ. CDR3 nucleotides: TGCGCCAGCAGCTTGGGATCCTCTTCCTCCTACAATGAGCAGTTCTTC. Its protein product is CASSLGSSSSYNEQFF.

The J gene is TRBJ2-5, the V gene TRBV6-2 or TRBV6-3; D is ambiguous. Germline V gives CDR1 MNHEY, CDR2 SVGEGT. This CDR3 spans 15 amino acids. V gave up 2 bases and J gave up 4 bases, with 14 bases separating them. The CDR3 reads CASSYRSPGSETQYF. Written as DNA, the CDR3 is TGTGCCAGCAGTTACCGGTCCCCGGGCTCAGAGACCCAGTACTTC.

The chain combines TRBV7-9 with TRBJ1-3; D ambiguous. Between the trimmed V and J ends, which lost 4 bases and 2 bases, there was a span of 12 bases. The CDR3 totals 15 residues. Germline assignment: CDR1 SEHNR and CDR2 FQNEAQ (reference sequence). The CDR3 region is CASSSLDRTGNTIYF. For the CDR3, the DNA is TGTGCCAGCAGCTCCTTGGACCGCACTGGAAACACCATATATTTT.

For this clonotype: One junction end does not reproduce the germline sequence, and a read error may be involved. The V gene is TRBV7-7, the J gene TRBJ2-2; 10 bases match TRBD1. There are 14 residues in the CDR3. Looked up from germline, CDR1 is SSHAT and CDR2 is FNYEAQ (reference sequence). CDR3 protein: CASSGTGVPGELFF. DNA for the CDR3: TGTGCTAGCAGCGGGACAGGGGTGCCCGGGGAGCTGTTTTTT.

J is TRBJ2-3 and V is TRBV12-3 or TRBV12-4, with D uncertain. V dropped 5 bases and J dropped 5 bases, with 8 bases sitting between them. This CDR3 region has 12 residues. This chain's CDR3 is CASSTRGDTQYF. As DNA, the CDR3 is TGTGCCAGCAGTACCCGTGGAGATACGCAGTATTTT.

This clonotype showed up just a few times. The chain recombines TRBV29-1 with TRBJ2-3, with TRBD2 identical over 9 bases. CDR3 length: 14 residues. V shed 4 bases and J 2 bases; nucleotides not matched to a gene: 4. Germline V CDR1 and CDR2: SQVTM, ANQGSEA. The DNA of the CDR3 is TGCAGCGTTGCCAGCGGGGGGACCACAGATACGCAGTATTTT. Protein product: CSVASGGTTDTQYF.

The table lists this clonotype with a few counts. The chain joins TRBV9 to TRBJ2-3; 11 bases map to TRBD2. The CDR3 runs 15 residues. Germline CDR1 and CDR2: SGDLS and YYNGEE. V dropped 4 bases and J dropped 6; count of bases not matched to a gene: 7. As DNA, the CDR3 is TGTGCCAGCAGCTCGACTAGCGGGGTTCAGGATACGCAGTATTTT. Protein product: CASSSTSGVQDTQYF.

This clonotype was observed many times. The V call is TRBV4-1, the J call TRBJ2-1; D possibly corresponds to TRBD1 (6 bases). The V end was cut by 4 bases, the J end by 2 bases, with 12 bases between. CDR1 is MGHRA and CDR2 is YSYEKL in the germline V gene. The CDR3 consists of 15 residues. CDR3 region: CASSRNRDTYNEQFF. CDR3 bases: TGCGCCAGCAGCCGCAACCGGGACACCTACAATGAGCAGTTCTTC.

The gene calls are TRBV5-4 and TRBJ2-2; D is undetermined. V lost 0 bases, J lost 6 bases, and 9 bases lay in between. The germline CDR1 and CDR2 sequences are SGHNT and YYREEE (reference sequence). This CDR3 is 14 amino acids long. CDR3 amino acids: CASSLEEVAGELFF. In DNA form, the CDR3 reads TGTGCCAGCAGCTTGGAAGAAGTAGCCGGGGAGCTGTTTTTT.

The chain employs TRBV18 and TRBJ1-3; tentatively, D is TRBD1 (6 bases). Germline CDR1 is KGHSH and CDR2 is LQKENI. V was clipped by 3 bases and J by 4 bases, with 10 bases between them. The CDR3 loop spans 14 amino acids. This chain's CDR3 is CASSPDSAGNTIYF. The CDR3 DNA reads TGTGCCAGCTCACCGGACAGTGCCGGAAACACCATATATTTT.

The J gene is TRBJ2-1, the V gene TRBV12-5; 8 positions match TRBD1. Per the germline V gene, CDR1 is LGHNT and CDR2 is FRNRAP. After removal of 1 base from V and 7 bases from J, the junction contained 3 bases not matched to a gene. This CDR3 has 14 residues. The CDR3, as DNA: TGTGCTAGTGGTTTGGGACAGGGGCGGAATGAGCAGTTCTTC. Its protein is CASGLGQGRNEQFF.